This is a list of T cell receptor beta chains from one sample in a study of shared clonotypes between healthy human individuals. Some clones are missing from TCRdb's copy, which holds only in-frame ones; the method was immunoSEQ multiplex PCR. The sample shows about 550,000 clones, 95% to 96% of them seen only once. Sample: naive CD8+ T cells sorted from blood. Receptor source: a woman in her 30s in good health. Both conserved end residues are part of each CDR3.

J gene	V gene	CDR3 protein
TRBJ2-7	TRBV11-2	CASRQPGQGLYEQYF
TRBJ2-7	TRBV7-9	CASSQRDSLEQYF
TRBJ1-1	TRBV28	CASSLLGKNTEAFF
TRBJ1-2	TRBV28	CASSGTGVYGYTF
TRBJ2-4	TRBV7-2	CASSLRPGRSIQYF
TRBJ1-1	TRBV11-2	CASSLGPDYTEAFF
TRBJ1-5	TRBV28	CASSRRSVSNQPQHF
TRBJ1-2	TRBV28	CASSLLIQEGYTF
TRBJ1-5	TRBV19	CASSIVGQFNQPQHF
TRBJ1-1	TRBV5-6	CASSIHRGYTEAFF
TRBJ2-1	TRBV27	CASSFIAGDSYNEQFF
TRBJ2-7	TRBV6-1	CASSRQGSRDYEQYF
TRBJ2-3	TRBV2	CASSQSRDRVPDTQYF